This T cell receptor beta chain was identified during a study of human T cells and chemical hapten exposure. In the study overall: Mainly, slight library volume differences in the pool made TCR yields vary. Findings and limits, study-wide: With DPC sensitization, TCRs exceeding 1 in 1000 frequency showed no change.

This clonotype appeared a few times. Antigen specificity is unknown. V lost 0 bases and J 5 bases, leaving 13 bases between the germline ends. CDR3 length: 15 amino acids. CDR1 is SGHAT, CDR2 FQNNGV, per germline. Time point defined: pre-sensitization, week 0. Treatment here: therapeutic diphenylcyclopropenone sensitization with weekly scalp DPC. The library gave individual cDNA molecules unique molecular identifiers. From the RACE reads, TCRdb called clonotypes with MiXCR, one entry per CDR3 protein. The sample lists around 57,000 distinct CDR3 sequences; about 11% were seen once. The gene calls are TRBV11-2 and TRBJ2-5; D gene unclear. The source material was whole blood, sampled in connection with sensitization to the hapten diphenylcyclopropenone (DPC). The source is a woman aged 40 to 49 with alopecia areata. Some clones in this sample may be carry-over from other donors' samples. The CDR3, as DNA: TGTGCCAGCAGCTTAGAATTTACCCCCCGGGAGACCCAGTACTTC. It is translated as CASSLEFTPRETQYF. The variable domain in full, with the rest retrieved from reference TRBV11-2 and TRBJ2-5, is EAGVAQSPRYKIIEKRQSVAFWCNPISGHATLYWYQQILGQGPKLLIQFQNNGVVDDSQLPKDRFSAERLKGVDSTLKIQPAKLEDSAVYLCASSLEFTPRETQYFGPGTRLLVL.